This entry features one T cell receptor (delta chain) sequence. In its sample, this clone comes out as medium-sized (0.01 to 0.1%). Its target antigen remains unknown. The sample holds no much larger clone one base away, and base qualities are not on file. The library was generated by RT-PCR. To generate TCR cDNA, RNA from PBMC was reverse transcribed using SuperScript II together with primers specific for the gamma chain and the delta chain. cDNA was purified with AMPure XP beads, amplified, and indexed with Illumina adapters using the Nextera XT Index Kit. Sequencing of gammadelta TCR libraries was carried out on an Illumina MiSeq using a V2 300-cycle kit. Per the authors' processing: Using MiXCR v2.1.12, CDR3 sequences were assembled, and reads were mapped onto D, J and V genes obtained from GenBank. VDJtools v1.2.1 was used to analyze the repertoires of the CDR3 clonotypes. In TCRdb, clones were called once more from the public reads by CATT, and rows of identical DNA were later combined. The V and J calls and clone size are TCRdb's, not the authors'. This sample has under 1,500 delta-chain clones in its table, and about 8.1% of those were observed once. The ten largest clones add up to around 7% of the sample.

Pregnant women receiving prenatal care in Kampala, Uganda, were recruited, and the infants of these women were enrolled, with documentation of maternal HIV status required. Weekly visits were made to families, and infant clinical information, oral swabs and peripheral blood were collected beginning at 6 weeks of age and every 4 months thereafter. After blood was collected in heparin tubes, PBMC were isolated using Ficoll-Paque density gradient centrifugation and then cryopreserved. This sample was taken from a study of delta chains in infants with herpesvirus infections (dated by TCRdb to 2021 to 2023). In the study overall: To characterize gammadelta T cell responses to primary cytomegalovirus (CMV) infection, researchers prospectively followed a birth cohort of Ugandan infants starting at birth. gammadelta TCRs were sequenced from PBMC obtained from approximately 19 CMV-infected infants (one congenitally infected) and 7 or 8 CMV-uninfected infants for whom sufficient sample was available. By approximate age, the infant blood samples fell into groups of 1.5, 4, 8 and 12 months. Previously published Belgian fetal and cord blood gammadelta TCR data were added only for comparison and were not generated in this cohort. A public fetal Vdelta1/Vgamma8 gammadelta TCR clonotype was searched for in infants infected with CMV after birth.

Results the study describes overall, beyond this receptor: Within Vdelta1 cells, the frequency of the public clonotype appeared to be inversely correlated with age at infection and to decay rapidly, seemingly not persisting past roughly two months. The authors acknowledged a small sample size and a lack of race- or environment-matched controls, because almost all Ugandans acquire CMV before adulthood. Of 15 to 20 CMV-infected infants, several carried the public Vdelta1 clonotype: the congenitally infected infant plus three who were infected postnatally before 120 days of age. Presence of the public clonotype at levels below the detection limit might still occur in CMV-uninfected infants. The public clonotype was detected only at the first time point after infection and was not found in uninfected infants or in infants infected after 120 days.

A distance of 22 bases separates the germline ends of V and J, which lose 2 bases and 0 bases respectively. Reading from cysteine to phenylalanine, the CDR3 counts 17 amino acids. Only CDR3 DNA is held: 51 bases, read in frame from base 1. Taken from the germline V gene (reference sequence), the CDR1 and CDR2 loops are TVYSNPD and GDNSRS. The chain couples TRDV3 to TRDJ1, with the D gene too uncertain to name. The sequences come from peripheral blood, collected at time point 2 of longitudinal follow-up. This TCR came from a human donor who was a Ugandan infant, either HIV-exposed or HIV-unexposed (not recorded which). The DNA sequence reads TGTGCCTTTGGAAAGAAAACGAAGATGCCGTACACCGATAAACTCATCTTT. This translates into CAFGKKTKMPYTDKLIF.